These T cell receptor beta chains were read from a single sample in a study of shared clonotypes between healthy human individuals. Here immunoSEQ multiplex PCR was the method, and the copy in TCRdb shows in-frame clones only, minus some. The table shows about 1,900,000 clones, with 85% to 95% occurring only once. Sequenced sample: naive CD8+ T cells sorted from blood. The receptor set was obtained from a man younger than 30 in good health. Each CDR3 is given with its conserved first and last residue. Each record gives: CDR3 DNA, CDR3 protein, clone size, J gene, D gene, V gene. A D gene is named only where the DNA matches it firmly. Expanded clones are given a class, and other clones once, few, many or no size at all.

TGTGCCAGCAGCCATCTATCGGATACGCAGTATTTT	CASSHLSDTQYF	.	TRBJ2-3	.	TRBV7-6
TGTGCCAGCAGTGAGCTCGATACGACAGGGTTTTCCTACGAGCAGTACTTC	CASSELDTTGFSYEQYF	few	TRBJ2-7	TRBD1	TRBV2
TGCGCCAGCAGCCATGGGACCTACAATGAGCAGTTCTTC	CASSHGTYNEQFF	once	TRBJ2-1	.	TRBV5-1
TGTGCCAGCAGCTTTTGGGGTATCGACGAGCAGTACTTC	CASSFWGIDEQYF	.	TRBJ2-7	.	TRBV5-6
TGTGCCAGCAGTGCGACAGGGCCGCACGAGCAGTACTTC	CASSATGPHEQYF	.	TRBJ2-7	TRBD1	TRBV27
TGTGCCAGCAGCTCCCGGGACAGGCCAAACGAGCAGTACTTC	CASSSRDRPNEQYF	.	TRBJ2-7	TRBD1	TRBV7-9
TGCGCCAGCAGCTTGGCCGACGGAGGCGCCTCCTACGAGCAGTACTTC	CASSLADGGASYEQYF	.	TRBJ2-7	.	TRBV5-1
TGTGCCAGCAGCTCAGGGACTAGCGGGAGAGGAAATGAGCAGTTCTTC	CASSSGTSGRGNEQFF	.	TRBJ2-1	TRBD2	TRBV7-9
TGTGCCAGCAGCCCATGGGCAGATACGCAGTATTTT	CASSPWADTQYF	.	TRBJ2-3	.	TRBV9
TGTGCCAGCAGCTTTTTCCCCAGGACAGGGCAAGAGACCCAGTACTTC	CASSFFPRTGQETQYF	.	TRBJ2-5	TRBD1	TRBV7-2
TGTGCCAGCAGCTTAGGGCCGGGACAGGGCTCCTACGAGCAGTACTTC	CASSLGPGQGSYEQYF	.	TRBJ2-7	TRBD1	TRBV11-1
TGCGCCAGCAGCCACGGGAGGGCCTACGAGCAGTACTTC	CASSHGRAYEQYF	.	TRBJ2-7	TRBD2	TRBV5-1
TGCGCCAGCAGCCAACTAAATCCCGATAGCGGAAAACCCCCCCACAATGAGCAGTTCTTC	CASSQLNPDSGKPPHNEQFF	once	TRBJ2-1	.	TRBV5-1
TGTGCCAGCAGCCCTGTCGCGGGAAGCAATCAGCCCCAGCATTTT	CASSPVAGSNQPQHF	few	TRBJ1-5	.	TRBV16
TGTGCCAGCAGCTTAGACGGTCGGTCGACCGGAAACACCATATATTTT	CASSLDGRSTGNTIYF	.	TRBJ1-3	.	TRBV7-9
TGTGCCAGCAGCGCCGGGACAGTCTCTGGCTACACCTTC	CASSAGTVSGYTF	.	TRBJ1-2	TRBD1	TRBV5-4
TGTGCCAGCAGTTTTAGGGACAGGGGGCCTGGAAACACCATATATTTT	CASSFRDRGPGNTIYF	.	TRBJ1-3	TRBD1	TRBV28
TGTGCCAGCAGCTTGGGGGTGGGCGAGCAGTACTTC	CASSLGVGEQYF	.	TRBJ2-7	.	TRBV5-6
TGCGCCAGCAGTGGTTACGGAACATACGAGCAGTACTTC	CASSGYGTYEQYF	.	TRBJ2-7	.	TRBV10-1
TGTGCCACCAGCAGAGCCGGGGAAGCCTACGAGCAGTACTTC	CATSRAGEAYEQYF	.	TRBJ2-7	.	TRBV15
TGTGCCAGCAGTTTGGAAAGGACTTCCCAAACCTTTAATGAAAAACTGTTTTTT	CASSLERTSQTFNEKLFF	.	TRBJ1-4	.	TRBV28
TGTGCCAGCAGTGAATATGAGGGGGTCGGGGATGAAAAACTGTTTTTT	CASSEYEGVGDEKLFF	.	TRBJ1-4	.	TRBV6-1
TGTGCCAGCAGGGATCTCTACGAGCAGTACTTC	CASRDLYEQYF	.	TRBJ2-7	.	TRBV6-1
TGCGCCAGCAGCTTGTTTTACTCAGCCTACGAGCAGTACTTC	CASSLFYSAYEQYF	once	TRBJ2-7	.	TRBV5-1
TGCGCCAGCAGCCAATTAGCGGGGGAGGGCTACGAGCAGTACTTC	CASSQLAGEGYEQYF	.	TRBJ2-7	TRBD2	TRBV4-1
TGTGCCAGCAGGACCATGAGCGGGGAGCTGTTTTTT	CASRTMSGELFF	.	TRBJ2-2	.	TRBV9
TGTGCCAGCAGCTGGGACAGGGGAACCTACGAGCAGTACTTC	CASSWDRGTYEQYF	few	TRBJ2-7	TRBD1	TRBV5-6
TGTGCCAGCAGTAGCCTGGGCAATCAGCCCCAGCATTTT	CASSSLGNQPQHF	.	TRBJ1-5	.	TRBV28
TGTGCCAGCAGTTTAGGTACATTAGCGGGAGGTGATGAGCAGTTCTTC	CASSLGTLAGGDEQFF	.	TRBJ2-1	TRBD2	TRBV27
TGTGCCAGCAGCCTGCGGGACACCGGGGAGCTGTTTTTT	CASSLRDTGELFF	.	TRBJ2-2	.	TRBV25-1
TGTGCCAGCAGCTTGGGAGGGACTAATGAAAAACTGTTTTTT	CASSLGGTNEKLFF	.	TRBJ1-4	.	TRBV7-8
TGCGCCAGCAGCTTGGTGGGGGGCTCACCCCTCCACTTT	CASSLVGGSPLHF	.	TRBJ1-6	.	TRBV5-1
TGTGCCAGCTCACAGAGGACTAGCGGGAGTCGCCCGGAGACCGGGGAGCTGTTTTTT	CASSQRTSGSRPETGELFF	.	TRBJ2-2	TRBD2	TRBV18
TGTGCCAGCAGCTTAGCTTTCGGGCAGCAGTACGAGCAGTACTTC	CASSLAFGQQYEQYF	.	TRBJ2-7	.	TRBV11-3
TGTGCCAGCAGTTTATGGGCCAGTTTGAACACTGAAGCTTTCTTT	CASSLWASLNTEAFF	.	TRBJ1-1	.	TRBV27
TGCGCCAGCAGCCTCCGACAGGGGAACACCGGGGAGCTGTTTTTT	CASSLRQGNTGELFF	.	TRBJ2-2	TRBD1	TRBV4-1
TGTGCCTGGAGTACGACTAGTAGCACAGATACGCAGTATTTT	CAWSTTSSTDTQYF	.	TRBJ2-3	.	TRBV30
TGCAGCGTTGGGACAGGGGAAGGGAGGGAGCAGTACTTC	CSVGTGEGREQYF	many	TRBJ2-7	TRBD1	TRBV29-1
TGTGCCAGCAGTTTCTCGGACGTGAACACTGAAGCTTTCTTT	CASSFSDVNTEAFF	.	TRBJ1-1	.	TRBV27
TGTGCCAGCAGCCCCGGGACAGCCTTGGGCTACACCTTC	CASSPGTALGYTF	few	TRBJ1-2	TRBD1	TRBV5-6